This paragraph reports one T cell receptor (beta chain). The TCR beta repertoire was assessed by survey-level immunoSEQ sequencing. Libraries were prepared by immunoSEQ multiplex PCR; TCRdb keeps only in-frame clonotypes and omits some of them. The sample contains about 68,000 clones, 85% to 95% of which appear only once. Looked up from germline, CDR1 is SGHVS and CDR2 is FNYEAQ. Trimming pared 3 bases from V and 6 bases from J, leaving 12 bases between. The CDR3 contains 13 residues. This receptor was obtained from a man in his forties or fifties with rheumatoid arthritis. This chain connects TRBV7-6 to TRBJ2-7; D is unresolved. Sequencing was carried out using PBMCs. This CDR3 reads CASSFEPPSEQYF. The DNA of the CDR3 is TGTGCCAGCAGCTTTGAACCGCCCTCCGAGCAGTACTTC.